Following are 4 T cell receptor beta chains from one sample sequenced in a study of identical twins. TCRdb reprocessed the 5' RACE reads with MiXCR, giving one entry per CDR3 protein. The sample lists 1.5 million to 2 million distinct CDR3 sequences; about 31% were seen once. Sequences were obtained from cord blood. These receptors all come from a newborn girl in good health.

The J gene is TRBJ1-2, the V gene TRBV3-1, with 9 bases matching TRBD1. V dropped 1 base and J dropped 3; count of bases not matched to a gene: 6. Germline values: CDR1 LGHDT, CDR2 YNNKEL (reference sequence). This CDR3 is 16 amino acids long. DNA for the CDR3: TGTGCCAGCAGCCAAGGGAACAGGGGGCCCTACTATGGCTACACCTTC. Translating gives CASSQGNRGPYYGYTF.

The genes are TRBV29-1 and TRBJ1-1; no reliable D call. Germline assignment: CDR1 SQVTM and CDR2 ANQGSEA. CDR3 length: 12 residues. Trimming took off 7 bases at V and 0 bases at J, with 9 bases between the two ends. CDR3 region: CSARNMNTEAFF. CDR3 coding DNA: TGCAGCGCAAGAAACATGAACACTGAAGCTTTCTTT. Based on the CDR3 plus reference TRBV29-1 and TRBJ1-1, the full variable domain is SAVISQKPSRDICQRGTSLTIQCQVDSQVTMMFWYRQQPGQSLTLIATANQGSEATYESGFVIDKFPISRPNLTFSTLTVSNMSPEDSSIYLCSARNMNTEAFFGQGTRLTVV.

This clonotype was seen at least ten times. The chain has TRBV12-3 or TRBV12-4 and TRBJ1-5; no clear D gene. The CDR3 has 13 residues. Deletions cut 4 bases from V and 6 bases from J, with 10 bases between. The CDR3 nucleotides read TGTGCCAGCAGTTCCCCGAGATCTCAGCCCCAGCATTTT. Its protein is CASSSPRSQPQHF.

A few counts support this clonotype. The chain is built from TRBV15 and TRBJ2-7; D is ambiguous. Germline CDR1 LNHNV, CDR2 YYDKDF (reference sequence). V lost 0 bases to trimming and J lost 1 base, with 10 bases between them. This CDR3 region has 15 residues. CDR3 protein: CATSRDNIDSYEQYF. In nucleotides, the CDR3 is TGTGCCACCAGCAGAGATAATATAGATTCCTACGAGCAGTACTTC.